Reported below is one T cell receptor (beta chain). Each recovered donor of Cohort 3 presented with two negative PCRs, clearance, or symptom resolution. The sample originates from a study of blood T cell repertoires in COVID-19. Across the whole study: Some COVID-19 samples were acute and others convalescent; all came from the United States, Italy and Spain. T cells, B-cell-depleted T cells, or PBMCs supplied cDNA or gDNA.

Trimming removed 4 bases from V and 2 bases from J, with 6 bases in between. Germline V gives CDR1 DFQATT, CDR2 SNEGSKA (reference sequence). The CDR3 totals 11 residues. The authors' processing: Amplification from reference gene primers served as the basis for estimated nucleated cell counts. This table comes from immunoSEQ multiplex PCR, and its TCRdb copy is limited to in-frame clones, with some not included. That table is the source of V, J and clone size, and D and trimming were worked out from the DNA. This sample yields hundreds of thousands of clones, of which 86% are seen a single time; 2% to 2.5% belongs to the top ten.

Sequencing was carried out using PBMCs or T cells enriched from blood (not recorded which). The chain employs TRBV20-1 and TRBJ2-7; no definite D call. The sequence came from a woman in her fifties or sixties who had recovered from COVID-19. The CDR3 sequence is CSATQAYEQYF. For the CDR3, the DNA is TGCAGTGCTACTCAGGCCTACGAGCAGTACTTC.